The 9 T cell receptor beta chains reported below all come from one sample, sequenced in a study of blood T cell repertoires in COVID-19 (TCRdb year 2020). The library was prepared using the immunoSEQ multiplex PCR assay. In its TCRdb copy, this immuneACCESS table keeps in-frame sequences only and misses some clones. Where compared with another copy, unresolved V genes explain less than half of these, and the others have no known cause. The sample table records about 150,000 clones; roughly 81% of these occur just once. Of the sample, 2.6% falls within the top ten clones. Sequenced: peripheral blood. The receptors stem from a human donor with acute or convalescent COVID-19. The donor label of this sample is uncertain.

The chain carries TRBV5-1 and TRBJ1-3; D may be TRBD1 (5 bases). Germline values: CDR1 SGHRS, CDR2 YFSETQ. Trimming took 6 bases from V and 0 from J, leaving 22 bases between them. This CDR3 is built from 18 residues. The CDR3 coding sequence is TGCGCCAGCACCCCACAGGAGACCCCCAATTTCTCTGGAAACACCATATATTTT. The encoded protein is CASTPQETPNFSGNTIYF.

This clone was recorded many times. The rearrangement links TRBV6-4 to TRBJ2-3; D call uncertain. CDR1 and CDR2 (germline): MRHNA, SNTAGT. The V gene lost 8 bases and the J gene lost 6 bases, with 15 bases spanning the gap. The CDR3 spans 13 residues. CDR3 residues: CASGRSAQDTQYF. The CDR3 nucleotides are TGTGCCAGCGGCCGAAGCGCCCAGGATACGCAGTATTTT.

This chain uses TRBV12-3 or TRBV12-4 with TRBJ1-1; D is undetermined. The CDR3 totals 13 residues. Trimming left V 2 bases short and J 0 bases short, with 4 bases between. The CDR3 is CASSLLVNTEAFF. CDR3 coding DNA: TGTGCCAGCAGTTTATTAGTGAACACTGAAGCTTTCTTT.

The rearrangement joins TRBV7-9 to TRBJ1-4, with D uncertain. Germline V lookup: CDR1 SEHNR, CDR2 FQNEAQ (reference sequence). This CDR3 comprises 14 residues. V shed 5 bases and J shed 4 bases, with 11 bases lying between them. Here the CDR3 reads CASSPDWINEKLFF. CDR3 coding DNA: TGTGCCAGCAGCCCAGACTGGATTAATGAAAAACTGTTTTTT. Full variable domain (outside the CDR3, taken from reference TRBV7-9 and TRBJ1-4): DTGVSQNPRHKITKRGQNVTFRCDPISEHNRLYWYRQTLGQGPEFLTYFQNEAQLEKSRLLSDRFSAERPKGSFSTLEIQRTEQGDSAMYLCASSPDWINEKLFFGSGTQLSVL.

This chain joins TRBV19 and TRBJ1-5; 9 bases agree with TRBD1. This CDR3 contains 14 residues. Trimming at V came to 4 bases and at J to 6 bases, leaving 4 bases not matched to a gene. CDR1 and CDR2 (germline): LNHDA, SQIVND (reference sequence). The CDR3: CASSRGQGSQPQHF. The CDR3 nucleotides are TGTGCCAGTAGTAGGGGACAGGGCAGTCAGCCCCAGCATTTT.

As concerns this clone: This sample also contains other DNA sequences that code for the same CDR3. The genes are TRBV2 and TRBJ1-6; D might be TRBD1 (5 bases). This CDR3 contains 15 residues. Trimming removed 3 bases at V and 1 base at J, with 7 bases between. Germline V lookup: CDR1 SNHLY, CDR2 FYNNEI. Here the CDR3 DNA reads TGTGCCAGCAGTGAGGGACTTTCCTATAATTCACCCCTCCACTTT. Protein sequence: CASSEGLSYNSPLHF.

J is TRBJ1-2 and V is TRBV5-4; possible D gene TRBD1, 5 bases. The CDR3 extends over 16 amino acids. The V end was cut by 0 bases, the J end by 4 bases, with 16 bases between. Germline lookup yields CDR1 SGHNT and CDR2 YYREEE (reference sequence). Here the CDR3 reads CASSLGSGDSRYGYTF. The CDR3 coding sequence is TGTGCCAGCAGCTTGGGTTCGGGGGATTCGCGCTATGGCTACACCTTC.

V is TRBV5-1 and J is TRBJ1-5; D is ambiguous. In germline, CDR1 is SGHRS, CDR2 YFSETQ. Trimming shortened V by 0 bases and J by 2 bases, and 9 bases separated the two germline ends. The CDR3 runs 15 residues. The CDR3 DNA reads TGCGCCAGCAGCTTGGCGGGGTATGGCAATCAGCCCCAGCATTTT. Translating it yields CASSLAGYGNQPQHF.

The chain carries TRBV29-1 and TRBJ2-2; TRBD1 matches 7 bases. V was pared by 3 bases and J by 6 bases, with 7 bases of the junction left unmatched. The CDR3 sequence is 14 residues long. Germline CDR1 and CDR2: SQVTM and ANQGSEA. The chain's CDR3 is CSVDMTGFAGELFF. Written as DNA, the CDR3 is TGCAGCGTTGACATGACAGGGTTCGCCGGGGAGCTGTTTTTT.